This T cell receptor (beta chain) derives from a study of blood T cells in healthy people across ages. Combining a sample-barcoded 5' primer with a J-beta primer mix, a second PCR ran for roughly 7 to 12 cycles. TCRdb used MiXCR to reprocess the 5' RACE reads, holding one entry per CDR3 protein. The sample contains about 970,000 distinct CDR3 sequences, roughly half of which appear only once. This clonotype was detected only a few times. Healthy individuals of Caucasian origin from Russia, aged roughly 6 to 100, served as donors. CDR3 length equals 16 residues. J lost 5 bases, V lost 3 bases, and 12 bases had no gene match. Per the germline V gene, CDR1 is MGHDK and CDR2 is SYGVNS.

This TCR was sampled from a woman aged 55-70 years in good health. The specimen was blood. The chain carries TRBV25-1 and TRBJ2-7; 8 bases are a match to TRBD2. CDR3 nucleotides: TGTGCCAGCAGTGACGTAGGGCTAGCGGGTCTCGACGAGCAGTACTTC. Amino acid sequence: CASSDVGLAGLDEQYF.